A selection of T cell receptor beta chains follows, all from one sample in a study of blood T cell repertoires in COVID-19. TCRdb's table, derived via immunoSEQ multiplex PCR, lists solely in-frame clones and lacks some. The sample lists about 66,000 clones, 89% occurring once. Input material: peripheral blood. Receptors originate from a man between 60 and 75 years old with acute or convalescent COVID-19. Both conserved end residues are part of each CDR3. D genes are given only for firm matches. The listing skips clone size in some rows; elsewhere it reads once, few, many or a size class.

d_gene	v_gene	j_gene	abundance	CDR3aa	CDR3nt
NA	TRBV3-1/TRBV3-2	TRBJ1-6	NA	CASSQRSSYNSPLHF	TGTGCCAGCAGCCAAAGGAGCTCCTATAATTCACCCCTCCACTTT
NA	TRBV7-2	TRBJ2-7	NA	CASSLVARWNEQYF	TGTGCCAGCAGCTTAGTGGCCAGGTGGAACGAGCAGTACTTC
TRBD1	TRBV9	TRBJ1-1	NA	CASSVGTGRAFF	TGTGCCAGCAGCGTTGGGACAGGGCGGGCTTTCTTT
NA	TRBV6-5	TRBJ1-5	NA	CASSYRGNQPQHF	TGTGCCAGCAGTTACAGGGGGAATCAGCCCCAGCATTTT
NA	TRBV7-9	TRBJ1-2	NA	CASSPKGSNYGYTF	TGTGCCAGCAGCCCCAAGGGGTCTAACTATGGCTACACCTTC
TRBD1	TRBV7-2	TRBJ1-2	once	CASSSRQGPNYGYTF	TGTGCCAGCAGCTCTCGACAGGGCCCAAACTATGGCTACACCTTC
NA	TRBV7-8	TRBJ2-1	NA	CASSPQGLYEQFF	TGTGCCAGCAGCCCCCAAGGACTTTATGAGCAGTTCTTC
TRBD1	TRBV2	TRBJ1-2	NA	CASSQGLGQYYGYTF	TGTGCCAGCAGTCAAGGGCTGGGACAGTACTATGGCTACACCTTC
NA	TRBV5-6	TRBJ1-4	NA	CASSLLADRFGTNEKLFF	TGTGCCAGCAGCTTGCTAGCCGACAGGTTTGGAACTAATGAAAAACTGTTTTTT
NA	TRBV5-1	TRBJ1-1	NA	CASSLVQRGGEAFF	TGCGCCAGCAGCTTGGTACAAAGGGGGGGTGAAGCTTTCTTT
TRBD1	TRBV19	TRBJ2-3	NA	CASSTETGGRPRTDTQYF	TGTGCCAGTAGTACAGAGACAGGGGGCAGGCCTCGCACAGATACGCAGTATTTT
NA	TRBV28	TRBJ1-5	NA	CASSSRPRVRTNQPQHF	TGTGCCAGCAGTTCCCGCCCCCGGGTCAGGACTAATCAGCCCCAGCATTTT
TRBD2	TRBV5-1	TRBJ2-1	NA	CASSLEVAGNEQFF	TGCGCCAGCAGCTTGGAGGTAGCGGGGAATGAGCAGTTCTTC
NA	TRBV11-2	TRBJ1-2	NA	CASSLDPGNSYGYTF	TGTGCCAGCAGCTTAGATCCCGGGAATTCTTATGGCTACACCTTC
NA	TRBV2	TRBJ1-2	once	CASSTQGQTDGYTF	TGTGCCAGCAGCACCCAAGGACAGACCGATGGCTACACCTTC
TRBD1	TRBV2	TRBJ2-7	medium-sized	CASSEGTGTYEQYF	TGTGCCAGCAGTGAAGGGACAGGGACCTACGAGCAGTACTTC
NA	TRBV7-3	TRBJ2-1	NA	CASSQTTGSSYNEQFF	TGTGCCAGCAGCCAAACCACGGGGAGCTCCTACAATGAGCAGTTCTTC
NA	TRBV7-2	TRBJ2-1	NA	CASARGERGSNEQFF	TGTGCCAGCGCCAGGGGGGAGCGGGGGTCCAATGAGCAGTTCTTC
NA	TRBV6-5	TRBJ2-1	NA	CASPKGVPVYNEQFF	TGTGCCAGCCCGAAAGGGGTCCCCGTTTACAATGAGCAGTTCTTC
NA	TRBV10-3	TRBJ1-1	few	CAIRGTGNTEAFF	TGTGCCATCAGGGGCACAGGGAACACTGAAGCTTTCTTT
TRBD1	TRBV6-5	TRBJ1-2	NA	CASTRTGSDYGYTF	TGTGCCAGCACCCGGACAGGCTCGGACTATGGCTACACCTTC
TRBD1	TRBV5-4	TRBJ1-2	NA	CASSSIKTLTGDYGYTF	TGTGCCAGCAGCTCCATTAAGACTCTTACAGGGGACTATGGCTACACCTTC
NA	TRBV11-2	TRBJ1-2	NA	CASSSYRESGYTF	TGTGCCAGCAGCTCTTACAGGGAATCCGGCTACACCTTC
TRBD1	TRBV6-4	TRBJ1-2	NA	CASSPGQDNYGYTF	TGTGCCAGCAGCCCGGGACAGGACAACTATGGCTACACCTTC
NA	TRBV3-1/TRBV3-2	TRBJ2-6	NA	CASSLSSGANVLTF	TGTGCCAGCAGTCTCAGCTCTGGGGCCAACGTCCTGACTTTC
TRBD1	TRBV5-4	TRBJ1-1	once	CASSFGTGETEAFF	TGTGCCAGCAGTTTCGGGACAGGGGAGACTGAAGCTTTCTTT
TRBD1	TRBV6-5	TRBJ1-2	NA	CASSYFSGGVYGYTF	TGTGCCAGCAGTTACTTCTCAGGGGGCGTCTATGGCTACACCTTC
NA	TRBV19	TRBJ1-6	once	CASSEVRNSPLHF	TGTGCCAGTTCCGAGGTGCGAAATTCACCCCTCCACTTT